The 29 T cell receptor beta chains listed next were all sequenced from one sample in a study of beta chain features in type 1 diabetes. The investigators reverse transcribed all of the isolated RNA, so they sequenced expressed TCRB transcripts. Sequenced by immunoSEQ multiplex PCR; TCRdb stores in-frame clones only, minus some. In the table there are 900,000 or so clones, around a sixth of which are singletons. Sequencing used naive CD4+ T cells from blood. These TCRs come from a woman between 18 and 29 years old in good health.

For this clone: One end of the junction does not line up with germline, which may come from a read error. Other nucleotide sequences from this sample produce the same CDR3. This chain joins TRBV15 and TRBJ2-2, with 8 positions matching TRBD2. The CDR3 extends over 15 amino acids. The germline V gene has CDR1 LNHNV and CDR2 YYDKDF (reference sequence). CDR3 nucleotides: TGCGCCACCAGCACAGGACTAGCAGGCACCGGGGAGCTGTTTTTT. Amino acid sequence: CATSTGLAGTGELFF.

This clone was seen a few times. This rearrangement joins TRBV7-3 to TRBJ2-1; 7 nucleotides align to TRBD1. Germline loops: CDR1 SGHTA, CDR2 FQGTGA. CDR3 length: 14 amino acids. J lost 7 bases, V lost 2 bases, and 5 bases had no gene match. CDR3 region: CASSLGTAGNEQFF. The CDR3, as DNA: TGTGCCAGCAGCTTAGGGACAGCTGGAAATGAGCAGTTCTTC.

The chain carries TRBV4-1 and TRBJ1-5, with 7 bases matching TRBD1. V gave up 1 base and J gave up 6 bases; unmatched junction bases: 6. There are 15 residues in the CDR3. CDR1 is MGHRA, CDR2 YSYEKL, per germline. In DNA, the CDR3 is TGCGCCAGCAGCCAAGTTCAGGGGGTCGGTCAGCCCCAGCATTTT. Its protein is CASSQVQGVGQPQHF.

The chain employs TRBV18 and TRBJ1-4; D is uncertain. The CDR3 loop spans 17 amino acids. The germline V and J ends were trimmed by 1 base and 0 bases, with 12 bases remaining between them. The V gene's germline CDR1 is KGHSH and CDR2 LQKENI. Here the CDR3 reads CASSPRAGLATNEKLFF. The CDR3 nucleotides read TGTGCCAGCTCACCACGGGCAGGCCTTGCAACTAATGAAAAACTGTTTTTT.

This clone was recorded a few times. At one end, the junction sequence differs from germline, possibly due to a read error. The gene calls are TRBV9 and TRBJ2-6; D perhaps matches TRBD1 (6 bases). The CDR3 has 17 residues. CDR1 is SGDLS and CDR2 is YYNGEE in the germline V gene. The CDR3 protein is CASTVTGTGSGANVLTF. In DNA, the CDR3 is TGTGCCAGCACCGTAACCGGAACAGGGTCTGGGGCCAACGTCCTGACTTTC.

The rearrangement joins TRBV4-1 to TRBJ2-1, with 12 bases aligning to TRBD2. CDR1 and CDR2 (germline): MGHRA, YSYEKL. This CDR3 is 16 amino acids long. V shed 5 bases, J shed 3 bases, and the junction held 5 bases outside the gene matches. The CDR3 protein is CASSRLAGVSYNEQFF. The DNA for the CDR3 is TGCGCCAGCAGCAGACTAGCGGGAGTGAGCTACAATGAGCAGTTCTTC.

As for this clone: At the DNA level, this CDR3 is encoded by other sequences in the same sample as well. J is TRBJ2-5 and V is TRBV5-1; D remains unclear. Germline assignment: CDR1 SGHRS and CDR2 YFSETQ. Trimming pared 4 bases from V and 1 base from J, leaving 5 bases between. This CDR3 is built from 12 residues. The CDR3 nucleotides are TGCGCCAGCAGCCTCTCCCAAGAGACCCAGTACTTC. Its protein is CASSLSQETQYF.

The chain links TRBV6-5 to TRBJ1-4, with D perhaps TRBD1 (6 bases). In germline, CDR1 is MNHEY, CDR2 SVGAGI. CDR3 length: 14 amino acids. Trimming removed 7 bases at V and 14 bases at J, with 23 bases between. Here the CDR3 reads CASTALGAPLWLFF. The CDR3 DNA follows: TGTGCCAGCACTGCTTTGGGGGCACCGTTATGGCTGTTTTTT.

The chain employs TRBV19 and TRBJ2-1, with TRBD1 matching 10 bases. CDR1 LNHDA and CDR2 SQIVND come from the germline V gene (reference sequence). This CDR3 has 14 residues. With V trimmed by 7 bases and J by 2 bases, 2 bases remained unmatched. Here the CDR3 reads CASNDRGPYNEQFF. The CDR3 DNA reads as TGTGCCAGTAATGACAGGGGGCCCTACAATGAGCAGTTCTTC.

The rearrangement joins TRBV11-1 to TRBJ2-4, with 11 bases that match TRBD2. This CDR3 comprises 14 residues. After removal of 5 bases from V and 8 bases from J, the junction contained 5 bases not matched to a gene. Germline lookup yields CDR1 SGHAT and CDR2 FQDESV (reference sequence). CDR3 nucleotide sequence: TGTGCCAGCAGCCATACTAGCGGGAGTGACATTCAGTACTTC. Translation gives CASSHTSGSDIQYF.

The chain employs TRBV6-1 and TRBJ2-7; 10 bases agree with TRBD2. Germline CDR1 and CDR2: MNHNS and SASEGT. Losses at the gene ends were 4 bases for V and 2 bases for J; bases not matched to a gene: 2. This CDR3 has 14 residues. The CDR3 DNA sequence: TGTGCCAGCAGTGGGACTAGCGGTACCTACGAGCAGTACTTC. Its protein is CASSGTSGTYEQYF.

The chain joins TRBV29-1 to TRBJ1-1, with a possible D match to TRBD1 (5 bases). This CDR3 has 13 amino acids. Germline loops: CDR1 SQVTM, CDR2 ANQGSEA. Trimming shortened V by 6 bases and J by 1 base, and 12 bases separated the two germline ends. In nucleotides, the CDR3 is TGCAGCGTGACCCGGGACCCGAACACTGAAGCTTTCTTT. It encodes CSVTRDPNTEAFF.

This clone was observed a few times. The rearrangement joins TRBV28 to TRBJ1-5, with a possible D match to TRBD1 (5 bases). The CDR3 has 15 residues. The germline gives CDR1 MDHEN, CDR2 SYDVKM. Deletions cut 4 bases from V and 4 bases from J, with 14 bases between. The CDR3: CASSSQGLGNQPQHF. CDR3 nucleotide sequence: TGTGCCAGCAGTTCGCAGGGTCTGGGGAATCAGCCCCAGCATTTT.

The gene calls are TRBV7-2 and TRBJ1-2, with TRBD1 matching over 7 bases. Trimming removed 5 bases from V and 6 bases from J; junction bases left unmatched: 6. Germline V lookup: CDR1 SGHTA, CDR2 FQGNSA. The CDR3 has 13 amino acids. The CDR3 spells CASSQDRVHGYTF. For the CDR3, the DNA is TGTGCCAGCAGCCAAGACAGGGTGCATGGCTACACCTTC.

The table lists this clone with a few counts. The chain links TRBV18 to TRBJ1-1; D call uncertain. This CDR3 spans 16 amino acids. Trimming cost V 2 bases and J 5 bases, with 18 bases left between them. CDR1 is KGHSH, CDR2 LQKENI, per germline. CDR3 in amino acids: CASSPESSPGRTEAFF. DNA of the CDR3: TGTGCCAGCTCACCAGAGAGTTCCCCGGGTCGGACTGAAGCTTTCTTT.

V is TRBV7-2 and J is TRBJ2-7, with D possibly TRBD1 on 5 matching bases. The CDR3 has 14 amino acids. Germline assignment: CDR1 SGHTA and CDR2 FQGNSA. Between the trimmed V and J ends, which lost 2 bases and 2 bases, there was a span of 10 bases. CDR3 nucleotide sequence: TGTGCCAGCAGCTTACATCAGGGTCCCTACGAGCAGTACTTC. As protein: CASSLHQGPYEQYF.

The chain uses TRBV27 and TRBJ2-7; 10 nucleotides match TRBD1. V was pared by 4 bases and J by 1 base, with 10 bases of the junction left unmatched. CDR1 is MNHEY, CDR2 SMNVEV, per germline (reference sequence). This CDR3 has 17 residues. CDR3 nucleotide sequence: TGTGCCAGCAGTTCCCGCCCGGACAGGGGGTTATCCTACGAGCAGTACTTC. It yields the protein CASSSRPDRGLSYEQYF.

This clone was seen a handful of times. This rearrangement joins TRBV13 to TRBJ2-3; D call uncertain. Trimming removed 1 base from V and 9 bases from J, with 20 bases in between. Germline loops: CDR1 PRHDT, CDR2 FYEKMQ (reference sequence). The length of the CDR3 is 16 residues. The CDR3 bases are TGTGCCAGCAGCTTAGTAATTAACGGCGGCAGGCCGACGCAGTATTTT. It codes for CASSLVINGGRPTQYF. The entire variable domain, with the rest obtained from reference TRBV13 and TRBJ2-3, is as follows: AAGVIQSPRHLIKEKRETATLKCYPIPRHDTVYWYQQGPGQDPQFLISFYEKMQSDKGSIPDRFSAQQFSDYHSELNMSSLELGDSALYFCASSLVINGGRPTQYFGPGTRLTVL.

This chain joins TRBV5-4 and TRBJ2-5; a possible D gene is TRBD1 (5 bases). Near its end, the DNA agrees better with TRBJ2-7, so the J call may be wrong. In germline, CDR1 is SGHNT, CDR2 YYREEE (reference sequence). The CDR3 extends over 13 amino acids. The CDR3 DNA reads as TGTGCCAGCAGCTTGCAGGGCGCCTACGAGCAGTACTTC. Protein product: CASSLQGAYEQYF.

The V and J genes are TRBV7-3 and TRBJ2-7; D gene ambiguous. Germline V gene sequence: CDR1 SGHTA, CDR2 FQGTGA. V lost 0 bases and J 2 bases, leaving 11 bases between the germline ends. This CDR3 region has 15 residues. The CDR3, as DNA: TGTGCCAGCAGCTTAACACCTTCCTTAACCTACGAGCAGTACTTC. It specifies CASSLTPSLTYEQYF.

This chain's CDR3 is CASSIHRRWGTEAFF. The CDR3, as DNA: TGTGCCAGCAGTATACACCGACGGTGGGGGACTGAAGCTTTCTTT. The rearrangement uses TRBV27 and TRBJ1-1; D might be TRBD1 (5 bases). Germline CDR1 MNHEY, CDR2 SMNVEV (reference sequence). This CDR3 region has 15 residues. V was trimmed by 5 bases and J by 5 bases, leaving 18 bases between them.

In this sample, this clone turned up a few times. CDR3 in amino acids: CASSLASAQRGTDTQYF. CDR3 in DNA: TGTGCCAGCAGCTTAGCCTCGGCCCAAAGGGGTACAGATACGCAGTATTTT. This chain uses TRBV11-1 with TRBJ2-3; possibly TRBD1 for D (5 bases). Germline V lookup: CDR1 SGHAT, CDR2 FQDESV (reference sequence). This CDR3 is built from 17 residues. Trimming took 0 bases from V and 3 from J, leaving 16 bases between them.

This clone has more than one count but fewer than ten. This sequence joins TRBV28 and TRBJ2-7, with 8 bases that match TRBD1. The CDR3 consists of 13 residues. Germline lookup yields CDR1 MDHEN and CDR2 SYDVKM. Trimming at V came to 5 bases and at J to 6 bases, leaving 6 bases not matched to a gene. The CDR3 sequence is CASSTGQGREQYF. The CDR3 DNA is TGTGCCAGCAGTACCGGACAGGGTCGCGAGCAGTACTTC.

The V and J genes are TRBV7-3 and TRBJ2-3; 12 bases agree with TRBD2. Germline CDR1 and CDR2: SGHTA and FQGTGA. Germline trimming cut 3 bases from V and 6 bases from J; bases unmatched to any gene: 10. The CDR3 has 17 amino acids. CDR3 bases: TGTGCCAGCAGCTTTACCGGGACTAGCGGGCGGGCGGATACGCAGTATTTT. Amino acid sequence: CASSFTGTSGRADTQYF.

This clone was counted between two and nine times. The genes are TRBV21-1 and TRBJ1-5. TRBV21-1 is given as a pseudogene. This CDR3 has 14 amino acids. CDR3 sequence: CASSKPGTHQPQHF. Here the CDR3 DNA reads TGTGCCAGCAGCAAACCCGGGACTCATCAGCCCCAGCATTTT.

This chain uses TRBV28 with TRBJ2-2; D is unresolved. CDR1 and CDR2 (germline): MDHEN, SYDVKM. V shed 3 bases and J shed 5 bases, with 13 bases lying between them. This CDR3 comprises 15 residues. CDR3 protein: CASSLSMLSTGELFF. For the CDR3, the DNA is TGTGCCAGCAGTTTGAGCATGCTGTCTACCGGGGAGCTGTTTTTT.

V is TRBV18 and J is TRBJ2-1, with no clear D. The V gene lost 2 bases and the J gene lost 10 bases, with 9 bases spanning the gap. The CDR3 has 12 residues. CDR1 is KGHSH, CDR2 LQKENI, per germline. The CDR3 region is CASSPVRSEQFF. The CDR3 region has the DNA TGTGCCAGCTCACCAGTAAGATCAGAGCAGTTCTTC.

The chain employs TRBV5-1 and TRBJ2-4; 13 bases match TRBD2. Trimming at V came to 3 bases and at J to 8 bases, leaving 14 bases not matched to a gene. The CDR3 is 18 residues long. In germline, CDR1 is SGHRS, CDR2 YFSETQ. This CDR3 reads CASSWVPPGLAGTDIQYF. The CDR3 DNA reads TGCGCCAGCAGCTGGGTCCCTCCGGGACTAGCGGGAACTGACATTCAGTACTTC.

With regard to this clone: This specimen includes other DNA sequences encoding the same CDR3. This rearrangement joins TRBV20-1 to TRBJ2-4; 8 bases align to TRBD1. V was clipped by 6 bases and J by 7 bases; unmatched bases: 2. This CDR3 is 11 amino acids long. CDR1 is DFQATT, CDR2 SNEGSKA, per germline (reference sequence). The CDR3 protein is CSARTGNIQYF. CDR3 in DNA: TGCAGTGCCAGGACAGGGAACATTCAGTACTTC.